Listed below are T cell receptor beta chains from one sample, sequenced in a study of T cells in narcolepsy. The assay was immunoSEQ multiplex PCR, and TCRdb's table has in-frame clones only and misses some. The sample holds some 25,000 clones; roughly two thirds are singletons and the top ten take roughly an eighth. Source material: memory (CD45RA-) CD4+ T cells from blood. The receptors were gathered from a human donor in good health. Both conserved end residues are part of each CDR3. The D gene is left open where the match is weak. The listing skips clone size in some rows; elsewhere it reads once, few, many or a size class.

d_call | j_call | clone_size | v_call | cdr3_nt | cdr3_aa
NA | TRBJ2-3 | NA | TRBV7-9 | TGTGCCAGCAGCCCCGACAGACTCACAGATACGCAGTATTTT | CASSPDRLTDTQYF
NA | TRBJ1-1 | NA | TRBV7-9 | TGTGCCAGCAGCTTGAATCAGGGGACCGTTGAAGCTTTCTTT | CASSLNQGTVEAFF
NA | TRBJ1-4 | NA | TRBV30 | TGTGCCTGGAGTCGGGGACTGCTTAATGAAAAACTGTTTTTT | CAWSRGLLNEKLFF
TRBD1 | TRBJ1-5 | NA | TRBV7-8 | TGTGCCAGCAGCTTAAGGGGGCATCAGCCCCAGCATTTT | CASSLRGHQPQHF
NA | TRBJ2-5 | NA | TRBV4-1 | TGCGCCAGCAGCCAATCCCCTAGGAGGTTACAAGAGACCCAGTACTTC | CASSQSPRRLQETQYF
NA | TRBJ1-6 | few | TRBV6-4 | TGTGCCAGCAGCCCAGGGTCGGGTTCACCCCTCCACTTT | CASSPGSGSPLHF
NA | TRBJ2-7 | once | TRBV11-2 | TGTGCCAGCAGCTTACCTACAGGGAAACACTCCTACGAGCAGTACTTC | CASSLPTGKHSYEQYF
NA | TRBJ2-3 | NA | TRBV5-1 | TGCGCCAGCAGCTCCCAGCTAGGAAGGGATACGCAGTATTTT | CASSSQLGRDTQYF
NA | TRBJ1-3 | few | TRBV4-3 | TGCGCCAGCAGCCAAGGATCGGACTCTGGAAACACCATATATTTT | CASSQGSDSGNTIYF
NA | TRBJ2-1 | NA | TRBV4-2 | TGTGCCAGCAGCCAAGTAGGAGCCCCAGGGAATGAGCAGTTCTTC | CASSQVGAPGNEQFF
NA | TRBJ1-2 | NA | TRBV19 | TGTGCCAGTTTATCGGGATTGACTCGCTATGGCTACACCTTC | CASLSGLTRYGYTF
NA | TRBJ2-3 | NA | TRBV5-6 | TGTGCCAGCAGCGACGGGAGCACAGATACGCAGTATTTT | CASSDGSTDTQYF
NA | TRBJ1-2 | NA | TRBV19 | TGTGCCAGTCATACAGGGAGCGGCTATGGCTACACCTTC | CASHTGSGYGYTF
NA | TRBJ2-7 | few | TRBV6-1 | TGTGCCAGCAGTGAAGCGCTGGGCCTAATCAAGCAGTACTTC | CASSEALGLIKQYF
TRBD1 | TRBJ1-2 | NA | TRBV4-3 | TGCGCCAGCAGGGCGGGACAGGGGGCATCTGGCTACACCTTC | CASRAGQGASGYTF
TRBD2 | TRBJ2-1 | NA | TRBV2 | TGTGCCAGCAGTGCCCGCGGGGGGTCCAATGAGCAGTTCTTC | CASSARGGSNEQFF